These 31 T cell receptor beta chains share one sample of origin, sequenced in a study of cytomegalovirus exposure and HLA in healthy donors. Profiled with immunoSEQ multiplex PCR; TCRdb holds only in-frame clones, not every one. The sample lists around 61,000 clones, around 92% occurring once. The specimen was PBMCs. The receptors here all came from a man aged 18 to 35 in good health and CMV-seropositive.

The CDR3 loop reads CASSLADRALAELFF. CDR3 bases: TGTGCCAGCAGCTTAGCCGACAGAGCATTAGCGGAACTGTTTTTT. The chain uses TRBV7-9 and TRBJ1-4; perhaps TRBD1 as D (5 bases). Trimming took 0 bases from V and 12 from J, leaving 17 bases between them. CDR3 length equals 15 residues. CDR1 SEHNR and CDR2 FQNEAQ come from the germline V gene (reference sequence).

In DNA form, the CDR3 reads TGTGCCAGCAGTGTAGTCAGGGGGATGTCTAGCGGGATCCTAGATACGCAGTATTTT. Amino acid sequence: CASSVVRGMSSGILDTQYF. The chain employs TRBV2 and TRBJ2-3, with 9 bases lining up with TRBD2. The ends lost 4 bases at V and 5 bases at J; junction bases unmatched: 19. This CDR3 contains 19 residues. Germline assignment: CDR1 SNHLY and CDR2 FYNNEI.

J is TRBJ2-1 and V is TRBV27; 7 bases line up with TRBD1. The CDR3 covers 15 residues. Per germline, CDR1 MNHEY and CDR2 SMNVEV (reference sequence). J gave up 2 bases and V 2 bases, and 3 bases lay outside the gene matches. The CDR3 DNA reads TGTGCCAGCAGTTTAGACAGGGTGGCCTACAATGAGCAGTTCTTC. Translation gives CASSLDRVAYNEQFF.

This clone was seen only once. The rearrangement uses TRBV7-2 and TRBJ2-5; 8 nucleotides match TRBD2. Trimming cost V 5 bases and J 1 base; bases outside gene matches: 9. CDR1 is SGHTA, CDR2 FQGNSA, per germline. The CDR3 is 16 amino acids. The CDR3 spells CASSRGSGRGQETQYF. The CDR3 nucleotides read TGTGCCAGCAGCCGTGGGAGCGGGAGAGGCCAAGAGACCCAGTACTTC.

This clone appeared once. The V gene is TRBV12-2, the J gene TRBJ1-2; TRBD1 is taken as the D call from the table, unchecked against the DNA. TRBV12-2 corresponds to a pseudogene. This CDR3 has 15 residues. Written as DNA, the CDR3 is TGTGCAAGTCGCTTAGCCAGGACAGGGGAGGATGGCTACACCTTC. Protein product: CASRLARTGEDGYTF.

The chain combines TRBV28 with TRBJ1-2; D remains unclear. V shed 4 bases and J shed 0 bases, with 12 bases lying between them. Germline V gene data show CDR1 as MDHEN and CDR2 as SYDVKM. The CDR3 loop spans 15 amino acids. The CDR3 DNA sequence: TGTGCCAGCAGTTCCCCGGGGTTAGCTAACTATGGCTACACCTTC. It translates to CASSSPGLANYGYTF.

Turning to this clone: At one end the junction does not follow the germline gene, possibly because of a read error. The chain employs TRBV7-6 and TRBJ2-2; 9 positions match TRBD1. The CDR3 runs 20 residues. Germline assignment: CDR1 SGHVS and CDR2 FNYEAQ. CDR3: CASILQPGQGVLSNTGELFF. The CDR3 DNA sequence: TGTGCCAGCATCTTACAGCCGGGACAGGGAGTGTTGAGTAACACCGGGGAGCTGTTTTTT.

The chain links TRBV7-9 to TRBJ1-2, with a possible D match to TRBD1 (6 bases). The CDR3 has 15 residues. V lost 8 bases, J lost 8 bases, and 24 bases lay in between. From germline, CDR1 is SEHNR and CDR2 FQNEAQ (reference sequence). CDR3 loop: CASGLDLQGSRGYTF. In DNA, the CDR3 is TGTGCCAGCGGATTAGACTTACAGGGTTCGCGGGGCTACACCTTC.

The genes are TRBV9 and TRBJ1-2; 9 bases map to TRBD1. Germline loops: CDR1 SGDLS, CDR2 YYNGEE. The junction had 19 bases not matched to a gene; V was cut back by 0 bases and J by 13 bases. This CDR3 is built from 17 residues. CDR3 in DNA: TGTGCCAGCAGCGTAGAGGGATCCGGGCGACAGGGGGGTTTCGGCACCTTC. Translated, it gives CASSVEGSGRQGGFGTF.

The chain employs TRBV19 and TRBJ2-6; D remains unclear. The CDR3 runs 15 residues. V was trimmed by 3 bases and J by 4 bases, leaving 10 bases between them. The germline V gene encodes CDR1 LNHDA and CDR2 SQIVND (reference sequence). CDR3 bases: TGTGCCAGTAGTATCGCTGGGCCGGGGGCCAACGTCCTGACTTTC. Translating it yields CASSIAGPGANVLTF.

This chain links TRBV5-4 with TRBJ2-5, with a possible D match to TRBD1 (5 bases). The germline gives CDR1 SGHNT, CDR2 YYREEE (reference sequence). Trimming pared 0 bases from V and 2 bases from J, leaving 11 bases between. This CDR3 has 15 amino acids. In DNA form, the CDR3 reads TGTGCCAGCAGCTTGGGAACAGGTCGACAAGAGACCCAGTACTTC. Translating gives CASSLGTGRQETQYF.

This chain's CDR3 is CASSPLQTGELFF. CDR3 nucleotide sequence: TGTGCCAGCAGCCCGTTACAGACCGGGGAGCTGTTTTTT. V is TRBV11-2 and J is TRBJ2-2; D not resolved. The CDR3 contains 13 residues. From germline, CDR1 is SGHAT and CDR2 FQNNGV. The germline V and J ends were trimmed by 5 bases and 5 bases, with 9 bases remaining between them.

This chain uses TRBV5-1 with TRBJ2-7, with 10 positions matching TRBD1. Germline V gene lookup returns CDR1 SGHRS and CDR2 YFSETQ. The ends lost 5 bases at V and 2 bases at J; junction bases unmatched: 4. The CDR3 is 14 amino acids. Here the CDR3 reads CASSQGQGAYEQYF. CDR3 in DNA: TGCGCCAGCAGTCAAGGACAGGGGGCCTACGAGCAGTACTTC.

This chain connects TRBV30 to TRBJ1-2; TRBD1 matches 8 bases. Germline CDR1 and CDR2: GTSNPN and SVGIG (reference sequence). Trimming cost V 1 base and J 6 bases; bases outside gene matches: 7. This CDR3 contains 14 residues. The CDR3 region is CAWSATGGSDGYTF. CDR3 DNA: TGTGCCTGGAGTGCTACAGGGGGGAGCGATGGCTACACCTTC.

This chain joins TRBV11-2 and TRBJ2-5; weak D call: TRBD1 (5 bases). CDR1 is SGHAT, CDR2 FQNNGV, per germline. Trimming took off 5 bases at V and 3 bases at J, with 7 bases between the two ends. There are 12 residues in the CDR3. CDR3 protein: CASSPTEETQYF. The CDR3 bases are TGTGCCAGCAGCCCGACAGAAGAGACCCAGTACTTC.

This clone was seen just once. V usage is TRBV28 and J usage is TRBJ2-6; tentatively, D is TRBD2 (5 bases). The germline gives CDR1 MDHEN, CDR2 SYDVKM. CDR3 size: 14 residues. Trimming pared 7 bases from V and 2 bases from J, leaving 9 bases between. The CDR3: CASIPGAGANVLTF. The CDR3 bases are TGTGCCAGCATCCCCGGGGCTGGGGCCAACGTCCTGACTTTC.

The J gene is TRBJ2-5, the V gene TRBV9, with 10 positions matching TRBD2. With 0 bases clipped from V and 3 bases from J, the junction kept 5 bases outside the gene matches. Germline loops: CDR1 SGDLS, CDR2 YYNGEE. The CDR3 runs to 16 residues. As DNA, the CDR3 is TGTGCCAGCAGCGTAGGAGGGCTAGCGGGAGAAGAGACCCAGTACTTC. This gives the protein CASSVGGLAGEETQYF.

Written as DNA, the CDR3 is TGCAGCGATAGACTAGCGGTGGATACGCAGTATTTT. This codes for CSDRLAVDTQYF. The rearrangement uses TRBV29-1 and TRBJ2-3, with 9 bases lining up with TRBD2. Per germline, CDR1 SQVTM and CDR2 ANQGSEA. Losses at the gene ends were 7 bases for V and 6 bases for J; bases not matched to a gene: 5. The CDR3 totals 12 residues.

J is TRBJ2-2 and V is TRBV18, with TRBD1 identical over 7 bases. The germline V gene has CDR1 KGHSH and CDR2 LQKENI. Trimming at V came to 1 base and at J to 1 base, leaving 3 bases not matched to a gene. CDR3 length equals 16 residues. CDR3 loop: CASSPRRTGNTGELFF. The CDR3 DNA sequence: TGTGCCAGCTCACCACGAAGGACAGGGAACACCGGGGAGCTGTTTTTT.

V gene TRBV7-3 combines with J gene TRBJ1-1, with no clear D. V was clipped by 5 bases and J by 1 base, with 11 bases between them. CDR1 SGHTA and CDR2 FQGTGA come from the germline V gene. This CDR3 contains 14 residues. CDR3 amino acids: CASSPSGTNTEAFF. The CDR3 bases are TGTGCCAGCAGCCCTAGCGGAACGAACACTGAAGCTTTCTTT.

The chain couples TRBV5-1 to TRBJ2-3; 9 bases are shared with TRBD1. V trimming: 3 bases; J trimming: 0 bases; junction bases outside the gene matches: 5. This CDR3 contains 16 residues. CDR1 SGHRS and CDR2 YFSETQ come from the germline V gene. The CDR3 bases are TGCGCCAGCAGCTGGGGACAGGGTGTTAGCACAGATACGCAGTATTTT. As protein: CASSWGQGVSTDTQYF.

This clone has only one observation. This rearrangement joins TRBV9 to TRBJ1-2; the match to TRBD1 covers 8 bases. There are 15 residues in the CDR3. Germline V CDR1 and CDR2: SGDLS, YYNGEE. Unmatched junction bases numbered 13, after V lost 4 bases and J lost 8 bases. The CDR3 here is CASSPAPGQGEGYTF. The DNA of the CDR3 is TGTGCCAGCAGCCCCGCCCCCGGACAGGGAGAGGGCTACACCTTC.

The genes are TRBV9 and TRBJ2-7; TRBD2 might be the D (6 bases). CDR3 length: 15 amino acids. Trimming removed 3 bases from V and 4 bases from J, with 17 bases in between. Germline V lookup: CDR1 SGDLS, CDR2 YYNGEE. CDR3 nucleotides: TGTGCCAGCAGCGGGGCGGGACCGTCAGTGTACGAGCAGTACTTC. The encoded protein is CASSGAGPSVYEQYF.

The chain recombines TRBV5-1 with TRBJ2-2; 7 bases agree with TRBD1. Trimming removed 0 bases from V and 3 bases from J; junction bases left unmatched: 2. CDR1 SGHRS and CDR2 YFSETQ come from the germline V gene. This CDR3 is 15 amino acids long. CDR3 DNA sequence: TGCGCCAGCAGCTTGGTAGGGGGCGACACCGGGGAGCTGTTTTTT. The encoded protein is CASSLVGGDTGELFF.

This clone appeared once. The rearrangement joins TRBV11-3 to TRBJ2-3; TRBD1 matches at 7 bases. Germline CDR1 SGHNT, CDR2 YENEEA. The V and J ends lost 5 bases and 4 bases, in that order; junction bases with no gene match: 12. This CDR3 is built from 16 residues. As DNA, the CDR3 is TGTGCCAGCAGCCCCTCGACAGGGTCTGGGGCAGATACGCAGTATTTT. Amino acid sequence: CASSPSTGSGADTQYF.

This chain connects TRBV4-1 to TRBJ2-7, with TRBD1 matching over 8 bases. Germline V gives CDR1 MGHRA, CDR2 YSYEKL. J gave up 2 bases and V 2 bases, and 5 bases lay outside the gene matches. The CDR3 has 15 amino acids. CDR3 coding DNA: TGCGCCAGCAGCCAACAGACAGGGGCGACCTACGAGCAGTACTTC. As protein: CASSQQTGATYEQYF.

J is TRBJ2-5 and V is TRBV30; D might be TRBD2 (6 bases). V was clipped by 2 bases and J by 5 bases, with 15 bases between them. Germline-derived CDR1 and CDR2 are GTSNPN and SVGIG (reference sequence). The CDR3 spans 14 residues. As DNA, the CDR3 is TGTGCCTGGAGTAGGGGAGTTCGGGGGGAGACCCAGTACTTC. Its protein is CAWSRGVRGETQYF.

The V gene is TRBV7-2, the J gene TRBJ2-3; D perhaps matches TRBD2 (5 bases). Germline CDR1 and CDR2: SGHTA and FQGNSA. CDR3 size: 16 residues. The V end was cut by 1 base, the J end by 4 bases, with 15 bases between. The CDR3 DNA follows: TGTGCCAGCAGCTTAGGTCCGACTGCGGGTTCAGATACGCAGTATTTT. Translation: CASSLGPTAGSDTQYF.

The genes are TRBV5-4 and TRBJ2-5; 8 positions agree with TRBD1. J was trimmed by 4 bases and V by 4 bases; bases with no gene match: 9. The germline V gene encodes CDR1 SGHNT and CDR2 YYREEE (reference sequence). This CDR3 region has 15 residues. CDR3 residues: CASSRRDRRGETQYF. CDR3 DNA sequence: TGTGCCAGCAGCCGGAGGGACAGGCGGGGAGAGACCCAGTACTTC.

The chain has TRBV27 and TRBJ1-5; D gene ambiguous. The V end lost 4 bases, the J end lost 3 bases, and 7 bases lay between the germline ends. CDR3 length: 13 residues. Looked up from germline, CDR1 is MNHEY and CDR2 is SMNVEV (reference sequence). The CDR3 protein is CASSSTANQPQHF. CDR3 coding DNA: TGTGCCAGCAGTTCAACAGCCAATCAGCCCCAGCATTTT.

The J gene is TRBJ1-5, the V gene TRBV7-6; TRBD1 might be the D (6 bases). There are 17 residues in the CDR3. Per the germline V gene, CDR1 is SGHVS and CDR2 is FNYEAQ. V lost 3 bases and J 2 bases, leaving 17 bases between the germline ends. CDR3 amino acids: CASSLERGGGGNQPQHF. The CDR3 coding sequence is TGTGCCAGCAGCTTGGAAAGGGGGGGAGGGGGCAATCAGCCCCAGCATTTT.